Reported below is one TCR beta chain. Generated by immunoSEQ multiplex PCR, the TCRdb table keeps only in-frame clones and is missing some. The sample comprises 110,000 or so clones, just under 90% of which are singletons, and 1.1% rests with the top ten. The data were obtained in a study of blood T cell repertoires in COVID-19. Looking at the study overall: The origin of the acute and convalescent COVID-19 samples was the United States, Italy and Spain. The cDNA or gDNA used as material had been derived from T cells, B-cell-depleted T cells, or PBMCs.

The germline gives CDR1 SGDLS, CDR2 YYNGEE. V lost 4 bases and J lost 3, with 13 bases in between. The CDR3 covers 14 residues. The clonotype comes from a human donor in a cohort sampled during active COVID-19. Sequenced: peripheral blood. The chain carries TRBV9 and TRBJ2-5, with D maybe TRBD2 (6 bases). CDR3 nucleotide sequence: TGTGCCAGCAGCTCAGGTTGGGGGGAAGAGACCCAGTACTTC. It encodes CASSSGWGEETQYF.